This T cell receptor beta chain was sequenced during a study of identical twins. Broader study findings: There was more out-of-frame TCR alpha sharing in monozygotic twins than models estimated. Cord blood beta clonotypes that were abundant carried fewer insertions, and memory repertoires showed no such trend.

Looked up from germline, CDR1 is SGHTA and CDR2 is FQGNSA. The V end lost 3 bases, the J end lost 2 bases, and 7 bases lay between the germline ends. There are 13 residues in the CDR3. TCRdb reanalysed the 5' RACE reads using MiXCR and keeps one entry per CDR3 protein. The sample holds about 480,000 distinct CDR3 sequences, approximately 14% seen once. This clonotype was detected only a few times. Its target is not known. These data were also reused for a study on yellow fever vaccine responses in identical twins.

This chain connects TRBV7-2 to TRBJ2-5; unclear D gene. The receptor was isolated from a woman aged 18 to 35 in good health. The specimen was CD4+ T cells sorted from blood. The CDR3 bases are TGTGCCAGCAGCTTCGGTTTACAAGAGACCCAGTACTTC. Its protein product is CASSFGLQETQYF. Together with reference TRBV7-2 and TRBJ2-5, the CDR3 gives the full variable domain: GAGVSQSPSNKVTEKGKDVELRCDPISGHTALYWYRQSLGQGLEFLIYFQGNSAPDKSGLPSDRFSAERTGGSVSTLTIQRTQQEDSAVYLCASSFGLQETQYFGPGTRLLVL.